Listed here are 11 T cell receptor beta chains from one sample, sequenced in a study of blood T cell repertoires in COVID-19. Clones were sequenced by immunoSEQ multiplex PCR, and TCRdb holds only the in-frame ones, with some missing. Of roughly 89,000 clones in the sample, 80% are singletons; the top ten hold 10%. The sample was peripheral blood. The receptors originated from a woman between 65 and 79 years old with acute or convalescent COVID-19.

This CDR3 is CASSTPTGLVGSEPQHF. DNA of the CDR3: TGTGCCAGTAGTACCCCGACAGGGTTGGTTGGGTCGGAGCCCCAGCATTTT. The chain employs TRBV19 and TRBJ1-5; 7 bases align to TRBD1. Trimming cost V 4 bases and J 8 bases; bases outside gene matches: 17. From germline, CDR1 is LNHDA and CDR2 SQIVND (reference sequence). The CDR3 length is 17 residues.

This chain connects TRBV20-1 to TRBJ1-1; no definite D call. V gave up 6 bases and J gave up 10 bases, with 15 bases separating them. Germline V gives CDR1 DFQATT, CDR2 SNEGSKA (reference sequence). The CDR3 is 11 residues long. CDR3 nucleotides: TGCAGTGCCCCTTTTCACAGAAGAGCTTTCTTT. Translation: CSAPFHRRAFF.

The chain links TRBV23-1 to TRBJ2-5; TRBD2 matches at 7 bases. TRBV23-1 is an open reading frame whose function is uncertain. Losses at the gene ends were 0 bases for V and 5 bases for J; bases not matched to a gene: 3. The CDR3 totals 14 residues. The CDR3 sequence is CASSQSGGRETQYF. CDR3 DNA sequence: TGCGCCAGCAGTCAATCGGGAGGGCGGGAGACCCAGTACTTC.

The rearrangement joins TRBV6-5 to TRBJ2-7; TRBD2 agrees at 8 bases. The junction had 8 bases not matched to a gene; V was cut back by 7 bases and J by 0 bases. There are 15 residues in the CDR3. The germline CDR1 and CDR2 sequences are MNHEY and SVGAGI. CDR3 nucleotide sequence: TGTGCCAGCACCAAAGCGGGGGCCATCTCCTACGAGCAGTACTTC. Residues: CASTKAGAISYEQYF.

This clone was recorded once. The CDR3: CASSQYQETQYF. The CDR3 nucleotides read TGTGCCAGTAGCCAGTACCAAGAGACCCAGTACTTC. The chain carries TRBV19 and TRBJ2-5; no reliable D call. The CDR3 runs to 12 residues. CDR1 and CDR2 (germline): LNHDA, SQIVND (reference sequence). Trimming left V 6 bases short and J 0 bases short, with 5 bases between.

The rearrangement links TRBV6-5 to TRBJ1-1; D gene uncertain. Germline assignment: CDR1 MNHEY and CDR2 SVGAGI. The length of the CDR3 is 13 residues. V lost 8 bases to trimming and J lost 0 bases, with 10 bases between them. The CDR3 here is CASRRIMNTEAFF. DNA of the CDR3: TGTGCCAGCCGGCGGATCATGAACACTGAAGCTTTCTTT.

The chain recombines TRBV28 with TRBJ2-7; maybe TRBD1 (6 bases). Trimming shortened V by 4 bases and J by 2 bases, and 15 bases separated the two germline ends. The CDR3 is made up of 15 amino acids. From germline, CDR1 is MDHEN and CDR2 SYDVKM. The DNA for the CDR3 is TGTGCCAGCAGTTCCACAGGGTTGACAGCCTACGAGCAGTACTTC. This sequence encodes CASSSTGLTAYEQYF.

The rearrangement uses TRBV30 and TRBJ2-4; D perhaps matches TRBD2 (6 bases). Trimming took 1 base from V and 0 from J, leaving 7 bases between them. Germline V lookup: CDR1 GTSNPN, CDR2 SVGIG (reference sequence). This CDR3 comprises 14 residues. CDR3 in DNA: TGTGCCTGGAGTGGAGCGGGAGCCAAAAACATTCAGTACTTC. This encodes CAWSGAGAKNIQYF.

Here the CDR3 reads CASTEPGAHTGELFF. The DNA of the CDR3 is TGTGCCAGCACCGAGCCAGGGGCGCACACCGGGGAGCTGTTTTTT. This rearrangement joins TRBV2 to TRBJ2-2; tentative D call: TRBD1 (6 bases). The CDR3 is 15 residues long. The V end was cut by 7 bases, the J end by 3 bases, with 15 bases between. The germline gives CDR1 SNHLY, CDR2 FYNNEI.

This clone appeared once. The chain joins TRBV19 to TRBJ1-2, with a weak D call TRBD1 (6 bases). Per germline, CDR1 LNHDA and CDR2 SQIVND (reference sequence). V lost 11 bases and J lost 4, with 20 bases in between. The length of the CDR3 is 14 residues. The CDR3 sequence: CASSQADRAYGYTF. DNA of the CDR3: TGTGCCTCTTCCCAGGCGGACAGAGCCTATGGCTACACCTTC. Full variable domain (missing parts from reference TRBV19 and TRBJ1-2): DGGITQSPKYLFRKEGQNVTLSCEQNLNHDAMYWYRQDPGQGLRLIYYSQIVNDFQKGDIAEGYSVSREKKESFPLTVTSAQKNPTAFYLCASSQADRAYGYTFGSGTRLTVV.

CDR3 nucleotide sequence: TGTGCCAGCAAGGGACAGGGGGCGATTAATGAAAAACTGTTTTTT. Translating it yields CASKGQGAINEKLFF. The chain links TRBV2 to TRBJ1-4; 12 bases are a match to TRBD1. Trimming removed 7 bases from V and 4 bases from J; junction bases left unmatched: 4. Germline V lookup: CDR1 SNHLY, CDR2 FYNNEI. This CDR3 spans 15 amino acids.